Following are 5 T cell receptor beta chains from one sample sequenced in a study of STAT5B mutations in CD4+ large granular lymphocyte leukemia. The protocol was immunoSEQ multiplex PCR, while the TCRdb copy is restricted to in-frame clones and leaves out a portion. The sample records 25,000 to 35,000 clones, approximately 81% being singletons. Sequencing used CD4+ T cells from blood buffy coats. The receptors come from a human donor in good health.

This CDR3 reads CASSLRRSTDTQYF. CDR3 DNA sequence: TGTGCCAGCAGCTTGCGACGGAGCACAGATACGCAGTATTTT. V and J are TRBV7-2 and TRBJ2-3; D gene unclear. Trimming took off 3 bases at V and 0 bases at J, with 7 bases between the two ends. The CDR3 spans 14 residues. From germline, CDR1 is SGHTA and CDR2 FQGNSA.

This clone occurred a few times. The CDR3 nucleotides are TGTGCCAGTAGTTCCTTGGGGGAGGGGAGGACTGAAGCTTTCTTT. This sequence encodes CASSSLGEGRTEAFF. This chain connects TRBV19 to TRBJ1-1; tentative D call: TRBD1 (5 bases). The germline V and J ends were trimmed by 5 bases and 5 bases, with 18 bases remaining between them. Germline V gives CDR1 LNHDA, CDR2 SQIVND (reference sequence). There are 15 residues in the CDR3.

CDR3 region: CASSQDRAGSSYNEQFF. In nucleotides, the CDR3 is TGTGCCAGCAGCCAAGATCGGGCGGGAAGCTCCTACAATGAGCAGTTCTTC. The chain uses TRBV14 and TRBJ2-1; the D gene is possibly TRBD2 (6 bases). This CDR3 has 17 residues. Trimming cost V 0 bases and J 0 bases, with 12 bases left between them. Germline lookup yields CDR1 SGHDN and CDR2 FVKESK.

The sample holds a few counts of this clone. V usage is TRBV2 and J usage is TRBJ1-4; D unclear. V lost 6 bases and J lost 0, with 8 bases in between. Germline V gene data show CDR1 as SNHLY and CDR2 as FYNNEI. This CDR3 comprises 14 residues. The CDR3 nucleotides are TGTGCCAGCAGGGCGAGGTCAACTAATGAAAAACTGTTTTTT. The encoded protein is CASRARSTNEKLFF.

On this clone itself: Other DNA sequences within the sample encode an identical CDR3. The rearrangement links TRBV19 to TRBJ1-5; 7 bases are a match to TRBD1. CDR3 length: 14 residues. The germline gives CDR1 LNHDA, CDR2 SQIVND (reference sequence). V lost 3 bases, J lost 4 bases, and 3 bases stayed unmatched. CDR3 nucleotides: TGTGCCAGTAGTATCTCAGGGGGTAATCAGCCCCAGCATTTT. Amino acids: CASSISGGNQPQHF. Full variable domain (remainder filled in from reference TRBV19 and TRBJ1-5): DGGITQSPKYLFRKEGQNVTLSCEQNLNHDAMYWYRQDPGQGLRLIYYSQIVNDFQKGDIAEGYSVSREKKESFPLTVTSAQKNPTAFYLCASSISGGNQPQHFGDGTRLSIL.